The 15 T cell receptor beta chains reported below all come from one sample, sequenced in a study of blood T cell repertoires in COVID-19. Using immunoSEQ multiplex PCR, the repertoire was profiled, and TCRdb retains in-frame clones only, with some absent. Here the sample spans fewer than 250,000 clones, 84% being singletons. The sample consisted of peripheral blood. These TCRs come from a man aged 50-60 years with acute or convalescent COVID-19.

The V gene is TRBV4-1, the J gene TRBJ2-2; 7 nucleotides match TRBD2. Germline V lookup: CDR1 MGHRA, CDR2 YSYEKL. The CDR3 has 16 residues. V was pared by 5 bases and J by 1 base, with 7 bases of the junction left unmatched. The CDR3 DNA follows: TGCGCCAGCAGCTTGCAGCCGGGAGGGAACACCGGGGAGCTGTTTTTT. Protein: CASSLQPGGNTGELFF.

This clone was detected only a few times. The rearrangement uses TRBV15 and TRBJ1-4, with 8 positions matching TRBD1. Germline values: CDR1 LNHNV, CDR2 YYDKDF (reference sequence). V gave up 3 bases and J gave up 8 bases; unmatched junction bases: 5. This CDR3 is built from 14 residues. The CDR3 reads CATSSLQGEEKLFF. In nucleotides, the CDR3 is TGTGCCACCAGCAGTCTACAGGGGGAGGAAAAACTGTTTTTT.

V is TRBV19 and J is TRBJ2-7; 9 bases line up with TRBD1. This CDR3 comprises 16 residues. V was clipped by 4 bases and J by 0 bases; unmatched bases: 7. Germline values: CDR1 LNHDA, CDR2 SQIVND (reference sequence). Here the CDR3 DNA reads TGTGCCAGTAGTAACCCGGGACAGGGTTTCTCCTACGAGCAGTACTTC. This gives the protein CASSNPGQGFSYEQYF. Full variable domain (remainder filled in from reference TRBV19 and TRBJ2-7): DGGITQSPKYLFRKEGQNVTLSCEQNLNHDAMYWYRQDPGQGLRLIYYSQIVNDFQKGDIAEGYSVSREKKESFPLTVTSAQKNPTAFYLCASSNPGQGFSYEQYFGPGTRLTVT.

The rearrangement uses TRBV6-5 and TRBJ1-1; D is possibly TRBD1 (5 bases). Trimming took 8 bases from V and 6 from J, leaving 19 bases between them. Germline CDR1 reads MNHEY; CDR2 reads SVGAGI. The CDR3 spans 14 residues. CDR3 sequence reads: CASVFTGGGPEAFF. CDR3 coding DNA: TGTGCCAGCGTCTTTACAGGCGGGGGACCTGAAGCTTTCTTT.

This clone was counted a few times. J is TRBJ2-2 and V is TRBV20-1; D is perhaps TRBD2 (6 bases). The length of the CDR3 is 13 residues. Per germline, CDR1 DFQATT and CDR2 SNEGSKA (reference sequence). V lost 3 bases and J 4 bases, leaving 9 bases between the germline ends. CDR3 nucleotides: TGCAGTGCTAGTGAGGGACTCACCGGGGAGCTGTTTTTT. Translation: CSASEGLTGELFF.

This chain links TRBV10-1 with TRBJ1-6, with TRBD1 matching over 10 bases. Trimming at V came to 3 bases and at J to 9 bases, leaving 5 bases not matched to a gene. This CDR3 spans 15 amino acids. The germline V gene encodes CDR1 WNHNN and CDR2 SYGVQD (reference sequence). The CDR3 reads CASSEDGTGASPLHF. DNA for the CDR3: TGCGCCAGCAGTGAAGATGGGACAGGGGCTTCACCCCTCCACTTT.

V and J are TRBV9 and TRBJ2-7, with 9 bases identical to TRBD1. With 3 bases clipped from V and 7 bases from J, the junction kept 8 bases outside the gene matches. CDR3 length equals 14 residues. CDR1 is SGDLS, CDR2 YYNGEE, per germline. CDR3 in amino acids: CASSAGTGILEQYF. CDR3 bases: TGTGCCAGCAGCGCCGGGACAGGGATCCTGGAGCAGTACTTC.

The genes are TRBV19 and TRBJ1-5; 10 positions agree with TRBD1. This CDR3 spans 19 amino acids. With V trimmed by 6 bases and J by 0 bases, 14 bases remained unmatched. Germline V CDR1 and CDR2: LNHDA, SQIVND (reference sequence). The CDR3 reads CASRPKTGGVLDSNQPQHF. The CDR3 DNA reads as TGTGCCAGTAGACCGAAGACAGGGGGCGTTCTCGATAGCAATCAGCCCCAGCATTTT.

This chain connects TRBV12-5 to TRBJ1-4, with a possible D match to TRBD1 (5 bases). The V gene's germline CDR1 is LGHNT and CDR2 FRNRAP. Trimming pared 4 bases from V and 7 bases from J, leaving 28 bases between. The CDR3 consists of 19 residues. Here the CDR3 DNA reads TGTGCTAGTGGTTGGGCCCCCGACAAAAGTTATAGGGGTGGTGAAAAACTGTTTTTT. This codes for CASGWAPDKSYRGGEKLFF.

The chain has TRBV3-1 (or the pseudogene TRBV3-2) and TRBJ2-7, with 8 nucleotides matching TRBD1. CDR3 size: 14 residues. Germline-derived CDR1 and CDR2 are LGHDT and YNNKEL (reference sequence). V trimming: 1 base; J trimming: 5 bases; junction bases outside the gene matches: 4. The CDR3 reads CASSQGQGSHEQYF. The CDR3 DNA is TGTGCCAGCAGCCAAGGACAGGGGAGTCACGAGCAGTACTTC.

The rearrangement joins TRBV4-1 to TRBJ2-5; D is perhaps TRBD2 (6 bases). This CDR3 has 18 residues. Germline-derived CDR1 and CDR2 are MGHRA and YSYEKL. The ends were cut back, 0 bases at V and 5 bases at J, with 22 bases in the middle. CDR3 nucleotides: TGCGCCAGCAGCCAAGAGGCAGGGAGACTAGGTCCGGGGGAGACCCAGTACTTC. Its translation is CASSQEAGRLGPGETQYF.

The chain has TRBV19 and TRBJ2-2; a weak D match, TRBD2 (5 bases). The germline V gene encodes CDR1 LNHDA and CDR2 SQIVND (reference sequence). Trimming pared 8 bases from V and 5 bases from J, leaving 15 bases between. This CDR3 contains 14 residues. The CDR3 DNA reads TGTGCCAGTGGTGTGACGGGGATAACCGGGGAGCTGTTTTTT. This sequence encodes CASGVTGITGELFF.

The chain has TRBV28 and TRBJ2-3; 12 bases map to TRBD2. The CDR3 consists of 18 residues. Germline CDR1 reads MDHEN; CDR2 reads SYDVKM. V was pared by 1 base and J by 3 bases, with 8 bases of the junction left unmatched. CDR3 sequence (DNA): TGTGCCAGCAGTTTATTCGGCGAGACTAGCGGGAGAACAGATACGCAGTATTTT. Encoded protein: CASSLFGETSGRTDTQYF. Together with reference TRBV28 and TRBJ2-3, the CDR3 gives the full variable domain: DVKVTQSSRYLVKRTGEKVFLECVQDMDHENMFWYRQDPGLGLRLIYFSYDVKMKEKGDIPEGYSVSREKKERFSLILESASTNQTSMYLCASSLFGETSGRTDTQYFGPGTRLTVL.

The rearrangement joins TRBV28 to TRBJ1-3; D unclear. There are 13 residues in the CDR3. Germline CDR1 and CDR2: MDHEN and SYDVKM. V shed 8 bases and J shed 1 base, with 9 bases lying between them. The CDR3 sequence: CASEYESGNTIYF. The CDR3 DNA reads TGTGCCAGCGAATACGAGTCTGGAAACACCATATATTTT. Combining the CDR3 with reference TRBV28 and TRBJ1-3 gives the whole variable domain DVKVTQSSRYLVKRTGEKVFLECVQDMDHENMFWYRQDPGLGLRLIYFSYDVKMKEKGDIPEGYSVSREKKERFSLILESASTNQTSMYLCASEYESGNTIYFGEGSWLTVV.

This clone has a single count. The rearrangement links TRBV24-1 to TRBJ2-2; the D gene is possibly TRBD2 (7 bases). The CDR3 is 16 residues long. Germline loops: CDR1 KGHDR, CDR2 SFDVKD. Trimming cost V 2 bases and J 3 bases, with 12 bases left between them. In DNA, the CDR3 is TGTGCCACCAGTGATTCTCAGGGGAGGGACACCGGGGAGCTGTTTTTT. Translating gives CATSDSQGRDTGELFF.